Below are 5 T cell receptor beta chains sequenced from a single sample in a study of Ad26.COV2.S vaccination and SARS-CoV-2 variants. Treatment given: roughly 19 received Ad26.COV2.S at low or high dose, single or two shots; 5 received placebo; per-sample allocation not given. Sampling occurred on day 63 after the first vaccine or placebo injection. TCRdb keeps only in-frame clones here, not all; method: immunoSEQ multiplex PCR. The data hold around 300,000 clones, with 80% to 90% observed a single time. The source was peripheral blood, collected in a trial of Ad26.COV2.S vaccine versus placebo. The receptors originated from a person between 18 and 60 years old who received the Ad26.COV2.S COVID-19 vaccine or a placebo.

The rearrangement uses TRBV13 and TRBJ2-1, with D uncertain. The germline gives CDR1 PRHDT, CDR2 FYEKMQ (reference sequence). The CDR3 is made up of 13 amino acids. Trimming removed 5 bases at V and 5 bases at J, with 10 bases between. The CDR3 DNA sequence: TGTGCCAGCAGCCACCGGGCCGACAATGAGCAGTTCTTC. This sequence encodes CASSHRADNEQFF. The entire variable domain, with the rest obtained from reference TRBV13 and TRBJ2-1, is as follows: AAGVIQSPRHLIKEKRETATLKCYPIPRHDTVYWYQQGPGQDPQFLISFYEKMQSDKGSIPDRFSAQQFSDYHSELNMSSLELGDSALYFCASSHRADNEQFFGPGTRLTVL.

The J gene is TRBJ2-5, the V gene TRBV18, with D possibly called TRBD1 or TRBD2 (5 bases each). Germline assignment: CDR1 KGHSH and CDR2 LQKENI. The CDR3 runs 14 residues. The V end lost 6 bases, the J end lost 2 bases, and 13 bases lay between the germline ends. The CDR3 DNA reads TGTGCCAGCTCTCGTGGGACCCTACAAGAGACCCAGTACTTC. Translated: CASSRGTLQETQYF.

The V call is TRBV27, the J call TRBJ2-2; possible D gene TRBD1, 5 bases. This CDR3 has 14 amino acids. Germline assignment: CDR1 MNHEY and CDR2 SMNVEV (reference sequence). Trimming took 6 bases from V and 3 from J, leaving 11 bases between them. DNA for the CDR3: TGTGCCAGCAGCAGGGCTACCGACACCGGGGAGCTGTTTTTT. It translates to CASSRATDTGELFF.

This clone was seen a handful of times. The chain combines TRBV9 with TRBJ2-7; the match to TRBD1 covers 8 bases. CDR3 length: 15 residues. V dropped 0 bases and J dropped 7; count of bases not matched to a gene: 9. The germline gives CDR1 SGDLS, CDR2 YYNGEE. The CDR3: CASSVGTGPTEEQYF. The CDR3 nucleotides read TGTGCCAGCAGCGTAGGGACAGGGCCAACGGAGGAGCAGTACTTC.

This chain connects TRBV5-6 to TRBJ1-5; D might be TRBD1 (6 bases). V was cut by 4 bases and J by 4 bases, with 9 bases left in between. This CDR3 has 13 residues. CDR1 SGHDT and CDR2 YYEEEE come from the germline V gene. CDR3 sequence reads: CASSPGVNQPQHF. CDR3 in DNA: TGTGCCAGCAGCCCAGGGGTAAATCAGCCCCAGCATTTT.